This entry lists 28 T cell receptor beta chains sequenced from one sample in a study of tissue T cells after allogeneic stem cell transplantation. The protocol was immunoSEQ multiplex PCR, while the TCRdb copy is restricted to in-frame clones and leaves out a portion. The sample shows 25,000 to 30,000 clones, 85% to 90% of them seen only once. Sample: blood, taken before transplantation. All receptors come from a woman aged 18 to 49 who later had graft-versus-host disease after an allogeneic stem cell transplant.

V and J are TRBV6-2 or TRBV6-3 and TRBJ1-6; D gene unclear. This CDR3 has 14 residues. The V and J ends lost 1 base and 7 bases respectively, with 8 bases between them. Germline CDR1 and CDR2: MNHEY and SVGEGT. Here the CDR3 DNA reads TGTGCCAGCAGTTACTTTAACAGCAATTCACCCCTCCACTTT. This gives the protein CASSYFNSNSPLHF.

The chain is built from TRBV27 and TRBJ1-1, with D unresolved. The CDR3 loop spans 12 amino acids. Germline V gives CDR1 MNHEY, CDR2 SMNVEV (reference sequence). V dropped 6 bases and J dropped 2 bases, with 7 bases sitting between them. In DNA, the CDR3 is TGTGCCAGCAGCGACCTCAACACTGAAGCTTTCTTT. This gives the protein CASSDLNTEAFF.

The chain is built from TRBV27 and TRBJ2-3, with TRBD2 as a possible D gene (5 bases). V lost 1 base, J lost 2 bases, and 22 bases lay in between. CDR1 and CDR2 (germline): MNHEY, SMNVEV (reference sequence). The CDR3 sequence is 19 residues long. As DNA, the CDR3 is TGTGCCAGCAGTTTATTCCCGGGTAGAGGGAGTGGGCCCACAGATACGCAGTATTTT. It is translated as CASSLFPGRGSGPTDTQYF.

The CDR3 sequence: CASSLGGQNTEAFF. CDR3 nucleotide sequence: TGTGCCAGCAGCCTCGGGGGACAAAACACTGAAGCTTTCTTT. V usage is TRBV5-4 and J usage is TRBJ1-1, with D possibly matching TRBD1 (6 bases). The ends were cut back, 4 bases at V and 2 bases at J, with 12 bases in the middle. The germline V gene encodes CDR1 SGHNT and CDR2 YYREEE (reference sequence). The CDR3 sequence is 14 residues long.

This chain links TRBV6-2 or TRBV6-3 with TRBJ1-5, with 7 bases that match TRBD1. V shed 2 bases and J 6 bases; nucleotides not matched to a gene: 7. CDR3 length equals 15 residues. Looked up from germline, CDR1 is MNHEY and CDR2 is SVGEGT. CDR3 in DNA: TGTGCCAGCAGTTACGTAGGGGCAGGGGGTCAGCCCCAGCATTTT. The encoded protein is CASSYVGAGGQPQHF.

The rearrangement links TRBV5-6 to TRBJ1-5; D perhaps matches TRBD1 (6 bases). The CDR3 is made up of 19 amino acids. Per germline, CDR1 SGHDT and CDR2 YYEEEE. The germline V and J ends were trimmed by 2 bases and 0 bases, with 21 bases remaining between them. CDR3 amino acids: CASSFSRTEPSPSNQPQHF. CDR3 in DNA: TGTGCCAGCAGCTTTTCCCGGACAGAGCCATCACCTAGCAATCAGCCCCAGCATTTT.

Note on this clone: Other DNA sequences within the sample encode an identical CDR3. The V call is TRBV14, the J call TRBJ1-2, with a tentative D call TRBD1 (5 bases). There are 13 residues in the CDR3. Trimming stripped 2 bases from V and 6 bases from J, with 10 bases between. In germline, CDR1 is SGHDN, CDR2 FVKESK. The CDR3 bases are TGTGCCAGCAGCCAACCAGGGAGTGATGGCTACACCTTC. It translates to CASSQPGSDGYTF.

The chain couples TRBV30 to TRBJ2-3; a weak D match, TRBD2 (6 bases). Germline lookup yields CDR1 GTSNPN and CDR2 SVGIG (reference sequence). The germline V and J ends were trimmed by 3 bases and 6 bases, with 13 bases remaining between them. The length of the CDR3 is 13 residues. Here the CDR3 reads CAWRSKSGDTQYF. CDR3 DNA: TGTGCCTGGAGGAGTAAAAGCGGGGATACGCAGTATTTT.

The rearrangement links TRBV15 to TRBJ1-4, with a possible D match to TRBD1 (5 bases). V gave up 11 bases and J gave up 8 bases, with 18 bases separating them. This CDR3 contains 13 residues. Germline assignment: CDR1 LNHNV and CDR2 YYDKDF (reference sequence). This CDR3 is CAACRGSGEKLFF. In DNA form, the CDR3 reads TGTGCCGCGTGTAGGGGCTCGGGGGAAAAACTGTTTTTT.

This chain links TRBV10-3 with TRBJ2-3; 10 bases match TRBD2. V lost 5 bases to trimming and J lost 6 bases; unmatched junction nucleotides: 8. Germline values: CDR1 ENHRY, CDR2 SYGVKD. The CDR3 consists of 15 residues. The CDR3 spells CAISTGTSEGDTQYF. For the CDR3, the DNA is TGTGCCATCAGTACGGGGACTAGCGAGGGTGATACGCAGTATTTT.

This chain joins TRBV24-1 and TRBJ1-2; no reliable D call. V lost 5 bases and J lost 6, with 9 bases in between. The CDR3 has 12 amino acids. From germline, CDR1 is KGHDR and CDR2 SFDVKD. The CDR3 protein is CATSAGYDGYTF. The DNA of the CDR3 is TGTGCCACCAGTGCAGGTTACGATGGCTACACCTTC.

V gene TRBV6-5 combines with J gene TRBJ1-2; no reliable D call. Deletions cut 10 bases from V and 4 bases from J, with 19 bases between. The CDR3 covers 14 residues. CDR1 MNHEY and CDR2 SVGAGI come from the germline V gene. CDR3 amino acids: CATKLAETRYGYTF. CDR3 bases: TGTGCCACCAAACTGGCAGAAACACGCTATGGCTACACCTTC.

V usage is TRBV9 and J usage is TRBJ2-6; D is possibly TRBD1 (5 bases). The ends were cut back, 3 bases at V and 6 bases at J, with 10 bases in the middle. CDR1 is SGDLS and CDR2 is YYNGEE in the germline V gene. CDR3 length: 14 residues. CDR3 nucleotides: TGTGCCAGCAGCGGACAGTGGGCGGCCAACGTCCTGACTTTC. Protein product: CASSGQWAANVLTF.

The rearrangement joins TRBV4-3 to TRBJ1-5; D is unclear. V was shortened by 0 bases and J by 5 bases, with 11 bases between the two germline ends. The CDR3 runs 15 residues. Germline V gene data show CDR1 as LGHNA and CDR2 as YSLEER. The CDR3 sequence is CASSQENRPYQPQHF. CDR3 coding DNA: TGCGCCAGCAGCCAAGAGAACAGACCATATCAGCCCCAGCATTTT.

The rearrangement uses TRBV7-2 and TRBJ2-7; D assignment may be TRBD1 or TRBD2 (6 bases each). V lost 2 bases, J lost 6 bases, and 14 bases lay in between. The CDR3 runs 14 residues. Germline CDR1 SGHTA, CDR2 FQGNSA. DNA of the CDR3: TGTGCCAGCAGCTTACTTTGGGGGGCCGGCGAGCAGTACTTC. This encodes CASSLLWGAGEQYF.

This chain joins TRBV5-1 and TRBJ1-6; D perhaps matches TRBD1 (6 bases). Per germline, CDR1 SGHRS and CDR2 YFSETQ. Trimming took off 1 base at V and 10 bases at J, with 15 bases between the two ends. The length of the CDR3 is 15 residues. CDR3 in DNA: TGCGCCAGCAGCTTGTATCTGGGGGCTCAGTCACCCCTCCACTTT. This encodes CASSLYLGAQSPLHF.

This clone was seen more than once but under ten times. This sequence joins TRBV7-9 and TRBJ1-2, with D tentatively TRBD1 (6 bases). The CDR3 consists of 15 residues. CDR1 is SEHNR and CDR2 is FQNEAQ in the germline V gene (reference sequence). V was cut by 1 base and J by 4 bases, with 13 bases left in between. The CDR3 coding sequence is TGTGCCAGCAGCTTAGACAGGGAACCAGCCTATGGCTACACCTTC. The encoded protein is CASSLDREPAYGYTF.

The gene calls are TRBV18 and TRBJ2-2; 7 bases fit TRBD1. Trimming took 3 bases from V and 3 from J; bases not matched to a gene: 1. Germline assignment: CDR1 KGHSH and CDR2 LQKENI. The CDR3 extends over 14 amino acids. The DNA of the CDR3 is TGTGCCAGCTCACCCGGGACAGACACCGGGGAGCTGTTTTTT. Protein product: CASSPGTDTGELFF.

The J gene is TRBJ2-1, the V gene TRBV4-2; 16 bases line up with TRBD2. The germline gives CDR1 LGHNA, CDR2 YNFKEQ. This CDR3 has 20 residues. Unmatched junction bases numbered 15, after V lost 4 bases and J lost 6 bases. The CDR3 loop is CASSLPPGLAGGPYSNEQFF. DNA of the CDR3: TGTGCCAGCAGCCTACCACCGGGACTAGCGGGAGGGCCATACAGCAATGAGCAGTTCTTC.

The chain recombines TRBV9 with TRBJ2-5, with 10 bases that match TRBD1. The CDR3 loop spans 14 amino acids. V dropped 3 bases and J dropped 5; count of bases not matched to a gene: 4. Looked up from germline, CDR1 is SGDLS and CDR2 is YYNGEE. The CDR3 spells CASSAGTGVETQYF. In DNA, the CDR3 is TGTGCCAGCAGCGCGGGGACAGGGGTGGAGACCCAGTACTTC.

This clone appeared a few times. Here the CDR3 DNA reads TGTGCCAGCAGTCGAAAAAGGGGGTCATGGCACGAGCAGTACTTC. This codes for CASSRKRGSWHEQYF. V gene TRBV6-5 combines with J gene TRBJ2-7; D possibly corresponds to TRBD1 (6 bases). This CDR3 has 15 amino acids. V gave up 5 bases and J gave up 5 bases, with 19 bases separating them. Germline CDR1 reads MNHEY; CDR2 reads SVGAGI.

V gene TRBV27 combines with J gene TRBJ2-7, with D perhaps TRBD1 or TRBD2 (6 bases each). Trimming left V 1 base short and J 7 bases short, with 11 bases between. CDR3 length equals 13 residues. Germline CDR1 is MNHEY and CDR2 is SMNVEV (reference sequence). The CDR3 region has the DNA TGTGCCAGCAGTTTATGGGGGGCGCAGGAGCAGTACTTC. Residues: CASSLWGAQEQYF.

This rearrangement joins TRBV29-1 to TRBJ1-2; 10 bases agree with TRBD1. Unmatched junction bases numbered 9, after V lost 1 base and J lost 7 bases. CDR1 is SQVTM, CDR2 ANQGSEA, per germline. The CDR3 spans 15 residues. DNA for the CDR3: TGCAGCGTTGAAGTCGGGACAGGGGCCCTCCGTGGCTACACCTTC. Its translation: CSVEVGTGALRGYTF.

The chain joins TRBV7-9 to TRBJ1-2; D unclear. Looked up from germline, CDR1 is SEHNR and CDR2 is FQNEAQ (reference sequence). Deletions cut 5 bases from V and 3 bases from J, with 7 bases between. CDR3 length equals 12 residues. CDR3: CASSDRDYGYTF. CDR3 nucleotides: TGTGCCAGCAGCGACCGCGACTATGGCTACACCTTC.

This chain links TRBV6-5 with TRBJ1-2, with D perhaps matching TRBD1 (5 bases). Germline CDR1 reads MNHEY; CDR2 reads SVGAGI. V was clipped by 7 bases and J by 6 bases, with 15 bases between them. CDR3 length: 13 amino acids. The CDR3 nucleotides are TGTGCCAGCACCAAACGGGGGGTCGATGGCTACACCTTC. Translating gives CASTKRGVDGYTF.

Here the CDR3 reads CSAPPGETQYF. The CDR3 DNA reads as TGCAGTGCCCCCCCCGGGGAGACCCAGTACTTC. The chain has TRBV20-1 and TRBJ2-5; D unresolved. The CDR3 has 11 residues. V lost 6 bases to trimming and J lost 5 bases, with 10 bases between them. CDR1 is DFQATT and CDR2 is SNEGSKA in the germline V gene (reference sequence).

Points on this clone: An end of the junction differs from the germline gene, which may be a read error. The chain joins TRBV11-2 to TRBJ1-1; 7 positions agree with TRBD1. CDR1 and CDR2 (germline): SGHAT, FQNNGV. CDR3 length: 14 amino acids. The CDR3 DNA reads TGTGCCAGCTCGGAGACCCTAACAGGGGCTGAAACTTTCTTT. It encodes CASSETLTGAETFF.

V gene TRBV7-2 combines with J gene TRBJ1-1; D remains ambiguous. The germline V and J ends were trimmed by 4 bases and 8 bases, with 11 bases remaining between them. The CDR3 covers 12 residues. The germline CDR1 and CDR2 sequences are SGHTA and FQGNSA. CDR3 sequence reads: CASSSRDREAFF. CDR3 DNA: TGTGCCAGCAGCTCGCGGGATCGGGAAGCTTTCTTT.